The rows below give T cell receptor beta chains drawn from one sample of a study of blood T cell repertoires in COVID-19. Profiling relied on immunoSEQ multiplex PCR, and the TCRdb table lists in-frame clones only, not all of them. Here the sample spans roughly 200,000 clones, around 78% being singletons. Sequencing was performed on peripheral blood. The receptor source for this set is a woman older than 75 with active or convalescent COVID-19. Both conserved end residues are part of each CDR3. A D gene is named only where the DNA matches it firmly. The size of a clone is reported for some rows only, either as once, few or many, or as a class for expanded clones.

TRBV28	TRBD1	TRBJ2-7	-	TGTGCCAGCTCCCGAGGAGGTACGGGACAGGGTCAGGTGGGGCAGTACTTC	CASSRGGTGQGQVGQYF
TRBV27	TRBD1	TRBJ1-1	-	TGTGCCAGCAGTATACAGGGGGCGCATACTGAAGCTTTCTTT	CASSIQGAHTEAFF
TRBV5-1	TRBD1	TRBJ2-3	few	TGCGCCAGCAGCATAGACCGGGACAGGGGGCAAGATACGCAGTATTTT	CASSIDRDRGQDTQYF
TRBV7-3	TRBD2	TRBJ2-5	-	TGTGCCAGCAGCTTAATGGGGACTAGCGAGGAGACCCAGTACTTC	CASSLMGTSEETQYF
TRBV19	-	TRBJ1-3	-	TGTGCCAGTAGTGATCACAGGATCCTCTCTGGAAACACCATATATTTT	CASSDHRILSGNTIYF
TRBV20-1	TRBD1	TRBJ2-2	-	TGCAGTGCTAGTAGGACAGGGGGAGGGACCGGGGAGCTGTTTTTT	CSASRTGGGTGELFF
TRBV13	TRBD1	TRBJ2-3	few	TGTGCCAGCAGCTCCCGGACAGGGTATGGCTCGGGGTTAATTCTTGCAGATACGCAGTATTTT	CASSSRTGYGSGLILADTQYF
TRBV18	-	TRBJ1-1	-	TGTGCCAGCGGCGGGGTTGGGTCCTCGGAAGCTTTCTTT	CASGGVGSSEAFF
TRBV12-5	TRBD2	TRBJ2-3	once	TGTGCTAGTGGTTTGTATCTCGGCGGGGGGGCAGTAGATACGCAGTATTTT	CASGLYLGGGAVDTQYF
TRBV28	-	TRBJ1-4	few	TGTGCCAGCAGTTTATTCGGCGGGGGGGCGGCAACTAATGAAAAACTGTTTTTT	CASSLFGGGAATNEKLFF
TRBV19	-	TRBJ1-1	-	TGTGCCAGTACCGCACAGGGAATGAACACTGAAGCTTTCTTT	CASTAQGMNTEAFF
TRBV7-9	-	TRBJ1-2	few	TGTGCCAGCAGCATATATACGCTCGCGGTGAATGGCTACACCTTC	CASSIYTLAVNGYTF
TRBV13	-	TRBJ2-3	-	TGTGCCAGCAGCTTCAGGGGACAAGATACGCAGTATTTT	CASSFRGQDTQYF
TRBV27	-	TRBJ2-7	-	TGTGCCAGTGGGAGAAGGATTTACGAGCAGTACTTC	CASGRRIYEQYF
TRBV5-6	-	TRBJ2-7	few	TGTGCCAGCACCCTCGGCGGGGTTGGGCAGTACTTC	CASTLGGVGQYF
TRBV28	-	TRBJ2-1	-	TGTGCCAGCAGTTTAATTTCGGGGGTCAGAGTAAACAATGAGCAGTTCTTC	CASSLISGVRVNNEQFF
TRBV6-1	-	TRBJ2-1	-	TGTGCCAGCAGTGAACTTGGGGCCCGGAATGAGCAGTTCTTC	CASSELGARNEQFF
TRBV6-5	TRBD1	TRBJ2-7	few	TGTGCCAGCAGACGGACAGGGAGGTACGACTACGAGCAGTACTTC	CASRRTGRYDYEQYF
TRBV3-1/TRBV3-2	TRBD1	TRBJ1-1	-	TGTGCCAGCAGCCGGGGACAGGGCCCTGAAGCTTTCTTT	CASSRGQGPEAFF
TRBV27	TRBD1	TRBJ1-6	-	TGTGCCAGCAGTCCCCCGACAGGGTGGAATTCACCCCTCCACTTT	CASSPPTGWNSPLHF
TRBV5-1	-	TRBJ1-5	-	TGCGCCAGCAGCCTTATACCGGGTAGCAATCAGCCCCAGCATTTT	CASSLIPGSNQPQHF
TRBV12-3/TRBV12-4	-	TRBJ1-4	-	TGTGCCAGCGGGGGCAGGACTAATGAAAAACTGTTTTTT	CASGGRTNEKLFF
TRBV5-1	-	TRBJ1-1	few	TGCGCCAGCAGCGAGGGGAACACTGAAGCTTTCTTT	CASSEGNTEAFF
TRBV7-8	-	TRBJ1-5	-	TGTGCCAGCAGCTTAGCGGGGGGAGACATAGCCCAGCATTTT	CASSLAGGDIAQHF
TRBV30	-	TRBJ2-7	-	TGTGCCTGGAGTAGGAGGAGGGGGCCCTACGAGCAGTACTTC	CAWSRRRGPYEQYF
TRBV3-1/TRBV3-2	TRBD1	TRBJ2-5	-	TGTGCCAGCAGCCAAGCAGGGGGCGAAGGGCAAGAGACCCAGTACTTC	CASSQAGGEGQETQYF
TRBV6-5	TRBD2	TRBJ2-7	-	TGTGCCAGCAGTTACGGCCTAGCGGGCTACGAGCAGTACTTC	CASSYGLAGYEQYF
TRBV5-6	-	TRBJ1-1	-	TGTGCCAGCAGCTTTCCGGGGGAGGACACTGAAGCTTTCTTT	CASSFPGEDTEAFF
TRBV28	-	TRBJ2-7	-	TGTGCCAGCAGCTCGGTTTTACGGTCCTACGAGCAGTACTTC	CASSSVLRSYEQYF
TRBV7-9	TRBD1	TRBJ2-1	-	TGTGCCAGCAGCAAACCGCACCTGACAGGGGCGATACCATACAATGAGCAGTTCTTC	CASSKPHLTGAIPYNEQFF
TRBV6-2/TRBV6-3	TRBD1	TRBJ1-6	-	TGTGCCAGCAGTTACCGGACAGGGGGAGAGTCACCCCTCCACTTT	CASSYRTGGESPLHF
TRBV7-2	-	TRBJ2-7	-	TGTGCCAGCAGCTTAGTAGTTCGTGAAGAGCAGTACTTC	CASSLVVREEQYF
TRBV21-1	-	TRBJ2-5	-	TGTGCCAGCAGTGAAGGAGAAGAGACCCAGTACTTC	CASSEGEETQYF
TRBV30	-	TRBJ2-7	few	TGTGCCTGGAGGACCAGGGGTAGCAACGAGCAGTACTTC	CAWRTRGSNEQYF
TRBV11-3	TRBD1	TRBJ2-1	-	TGTGCCAGCAGCCCCGGACAGGGGCCTTACAATGAGCAGTTCTTC	CASSPGQGPYNEQFF
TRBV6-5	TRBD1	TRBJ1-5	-	TGTGCCGCGATGCCGCGGGCAGGGGGGAATCAGCCCCAGCATTTT	CAAMPRAGGNQPQHF